The 13 T cell receptor beta chains presented below share a single source sample, sequenced in a study of T cells after yellow fever vaccination. TCRdb called the 5' RACE reads again in MiXCR, with one record for every CDR3 protein. Here the sample spans 200,000 to 250,000 distinct CDR3 sequences, around 7% being singletons. Material: CD4+ T cells sorted from PBMCs, obtained 15 days after the yellow fever booster vaccination. The receptor set was obtained from a man aged 25 to 40 who received the YFV17D yellow fever vaccine.

The V and J genes are TRBV7-9 and TRBJ1-2; D is unresolved. Germline-derived CDR1 and CDR2 are SEHNR and FQNEAQ (reference sequence). V was trimmed by 4 bases and J by 4 bases, leaving 13 bases between them. This CDR3 spans 14 amino acids. The CDR3 reads CASSSPETPYGYTF. DNA of the CDR3: TGTGCCAGCAGCTCTCCCGAGACGCCCTATGGCTACACCTTC.

This clonotype was detected ten times or more. V is TRBV3-1 and J is TRBJ2-3; a weak D match, TRBD2 (5 bases). V shed 4 bases and J shed 3 bases, with 14 bases lying between them. The CDR3 spans 15 residues. The germline CDR1 and CDR2 sequences are LGHDT and YNNKEL (reference sequence). CDR3 nucleotides: TGTGCCAGCAGCCCTCAACTAGTCGGAACAGATACGCAGTATTTT. Its protein is CASSPQLVGTDTQYF.

The V and J genes are TRBV7-9 and TRBJ1-2, with 11 bases identical to TRBD1. The V segment lost 4 bases and the J segment 8 bases; nucleotides outside the gene matches: 12. Germline V gene lookup returns CDR1 SEHNR and CDR2 FQNEAQ (reference sequence). CDR3 length: 16 residues. DNA for the CDR3: TGTGCCAGCAGCTACAATCGGGACAGGGGGTATAGCGGCTACACCTTC. Encoded protein: CASSYNRDRGYSGYTF.

The gene calls are TRBV27 and TRBJ1-2, with 10 bases that match TRBD1. Losses at the gene ends were 7 bases for V and 4 bases for J; bases not matched to a gene: 6. Germline assignment: CDR1 MNHEY and CDR2 SMNVEV (reference sequence). This CDR3 region has 14 residues. The CDR3 loop reads CASTTGTGAYGYTF. In DNA, the CDR3 is TGTGCCAGCACTACAGGGACAGGGGCCTATGGCTACACCTTC.

The rearrangement links TRBV27 to TRBJ2-7; tentatively, D is TRBD1 (6 bases). Deletions cut 3 bases from V and 7 bases from J, with 13 bases between. In germline, CDR1 is MNHEY, CDR2 SMNVEV (reference sequence). The CDR3 sequence is 13 residues long. The CDR3 bases are TGTGCCAGCAGTTTGTACAGGGCCCAAGAGCAGTACTTC. This sequence encodes CASSLYRAQEQYF.

The sample holds a few counts of this clonotype. This chain uses TRBV7-2 with TRBJ2-4; TRBD1 aligns across 7 bases. The CDR3 is made up of 16 amino acids. The germline CDR1 and CDR2 sequences are SGHTA and FQGNSA. J gave up 7 bases and V 1 base, and 10 bases lay outside the gene matches. The CDR3 loop reads CASSLEQGRRLNIQYF. The CDR3 DNA reads TGTGCCAGCAGCTTAGAACAGGGGCGGAGGTTGAACATTCAGTACTTC. The full variable domain, with the rest looked up from reference TRBV7-2 and TRBJ2-4, is GAGVSQSPSNKVTEKGKDVELRCDPISGHTALYWYRQSLGQGLEFLIYFQGNSAPDKSGLPSDRFSAERTGGSVSTLTIQRTQQEDSAVYLCASSLEQGRRLNIQYFGAGTRLSVL.

The J gene is TRBJ2-2, the V gene TRBV20-1; no definite D call. V dropped 0 bases and J dropped 5 bases, with 7 bases sitting between them. Germline V CDR1 and CDR2: DFQATT, SNEGSKA (reference sequence). This CDR3 is built from 13 residues. CDR3 nucleotides: TGCAGTGCTAGAGATATCAATACCGGGGAGCTGTTTTTT. Translation gives CSARDINTGELFF.

V usage is TRBV7-2 and J usage is TRBJ1-2; D gene uncertain. There are 13 residues in the CDR3. Germline loops: CDR1 SGHTA, CDR2 FQGNSA. V lost 5 bases and J lost 8, with 15 bases in between. Here the CDR3 reads CASSPLRRVGYTF. The CDR3 DNA reads as TGTGCCAGCAGCCCACTAAGACGGGTGGGCTACACCTTC.

V and J are TRBV7-3 and TRBJ2-3; 10 bases align to TRBD1. Germline assignment: CDR1 SGHTA and CDR2 FQGTGA. J lost 3 bases, V lost 3 bases, and 6 bases had no gene match. This CDR3 has 16 residues. CDR3 coding DNA: TGTGCCAGCAGCTTCCTGACAGGGGGCAGGACAGATACGCAGTATTTT. Translated: CASSFLTGGRTDTQYF.

The chain has TRBV7-2 and TRBJ1-1; D uncertain. Germline-derived CDR1 and CDR2 are SGHTA and FQGNSA. The V gene lost 1 base and the J gene lost 6 bases, with 6 bases spanning the gap. The length of the CDR3 is 12 residues. CDR3 coding DNA: TGTGCCAGCAGCTTAGGGTTGGCTGAAGCTTTCTTT. It is translated as CASSLGLAEAFF.

This rearrangement joins TRBV7-2 to TRBJ2-4, with D possibly being TRBD1 (6 bases). The CDR3 runs to 15 residues. Germline V gene data show CDR1 as SGHTA and CDR2 as FQGNSA. V shed 1 base and J shed 7 bases, with 14 bases lying between them. In DNA form, the CDR3 reads TGTGCCAGCAGCTTAGGAGGGATGAGGGGGAACATTCAGTACTTC. It translates to CASSLGGMRGNIQYF.

This clonotype was counted ten times or more. This rearrangement joins TRBV5-6 to TRBJ2-1; D unresolved. The CDR3 runs to 13 residues. Looked up from germline, CDR1 is SGHDT and CDR2 is YYEEEE. Trimming cost V 0 bases and J 3 bases, with 4 bases left between them. The CDR3 region is CASSLANYNEQFF. The DNA for the CDR3 is TGTGCCAGCAGCTTGGCTAACTACAATGAGCAGTTCTTC.

V and J are TRBV19 and TRBJ2-7; maybe TRBD1 (6 bases). CDR1 and CDR2 from the germline V gene are LNHDA and SQIVND (reference sequence). Trimming removed 4 bases from V and 5 bases from J, with 12 bases in between. This CDR3 spans 13 amino acids. CDR3 residues: CASSSRGDDEQYF. The CDR3 DNA is TGTGCCAGTAGTAGCAGGGGCGACGACGAGCAGTACTTC.